The entry below gives a single T cell receptor beta chain sequence along with its context. Its specificity is unknown. The data stem from a study of shared clonotypes between healthy human individuals. Overall study context: The donor group consisted of two women and a few men, aged 18 to 49.

In the original workflow: Junction-only sequences produced by ImmunoSEQ had no quality scores, so filtering differed. Produced via immunoSEQ multiplex PCR; TCRdb's table is partial and in-frame only. That table supplies the V and J calls and clone size; D and trimming were determined from the DNA. The sample lists roughly 2 million clones; 95% were seen once. Study donors comprised healthy, HIV-negative adults devoid of recent acute infection or vaccination. This CDR3 is 14 amino acids long. The V end was cut by 3 bases, the J end by 2 bases, with 11 bases between. CDR1 and CDR2 (germline): GTSNPN, SVGIG (reference sequence). Overall study results and limits: The generation probabilities recorded for non-shared clonotypes fell below those of clonotypes shared by all four donors.

The source material was naive CD4+ T cells sorted from blood. As to subset: CD45RA+ positively selected. This clonotype was sampled from a man aged 18 to 29 in good health. This sequence joins TRBV30 and TRBJ1-5, with D maybe TRBD1 (5 bases). For the CDR3, the DNA is TGTGCCTGGAGCCAGGGATCACGCAATCAGCCCCAGCATTTT. It encodes CAWSQGSRNQPQHF.